This entry lists 22 T cell receptor beta chains sequenced from one sample in a study of cytomegalovirus exposure and HLA in healthy donors. Produced via immunoSEQ multiplex PCR; TCRdb's table is partial and in-frame only. Seen here are 97,000 or so clones, about 90% observed once, and the top ten hold 6.3%. Sequences were obtained from PBMCs. These receptors came from a man aged 18 to 30 in good health and CMV-seropositive.

The chain is built from TRBV7-9 and TRBJ1-1; 7 nucleotides line up with TRBD1. From germline, CDR1 is SEHNR and CDR2 FQNEAQ (reference sequence). CDR3 length: 13 residues. With 5 bases clipped from V and 9 bases from J, the junction kept 9 bases outside the gene matches. The CDR3 spells CASSQAGTEQAFF. CDR3 coding DNA: TGTGCCAGCAGCCAAGCCGGGACAGAACAAGCTTTCTTT.

The V and J genes are TRBV7-2 and TRBJ2-7, with 8 bases matching TRBD2. The CDR3 is 17 amino acids. The germline V gene has CDR1 SGHTA and CDR2 FQGNSA. After removal of 6 bases from V and 0 bases from J, the junction contained 13 bases not matched to a gene. The CDR3 reads CASSLGVVAGNSYEQYF. The CDR3 nucleotides are TGTGCCAGCAGTCTGGGGGTGGTAGCGGGGAACTCCTACGAGCAGTACTTC.

This clone was observed once. The gene calls are TRBV14 and TRBJ2-7; D not certain. V lost 1 base to trimming and J lost 3 bases, with 7 bases between them. From germline, CDR1 is SGHDN and CDR2 FVKESK. The CDR3 extends over 13 amino acids. The CDR3 protein is CASSQVNSYEQYF. The CDR3 nucleotides are TGTGCCAGCAGCCAAGTTAACAGCTACGAGCAGTACTTC.

This clone appeared many times. J is TRBJ1-1 and V is TRBV11-2, with 7 bases matching TRBD1. Germline-derived CDR1 and CDR2 are SGHAT and FQNNGV. This CDR3 spans 14 amino acids. With V trimmed by 2 bases and J by 7 bases, 7 bases remained unmatched. The CDR3 protein is CASSLTGDSGEAFF. The CDR3, as DNA: TGTGCCAGCAGCTTAACAGGGGACAGCGGTGAAGCTTTCTTT. The variable domain in full, with the rest retrieved from reference TRBV11-2 and TRBJ1-1, is EAGVAQSPRYKIIEKRQSVAFWCNPISGHATLYWYQQILGQGPKLLIQFQNNGVVDDSQLPKDRFSAERLKGVDSTLKIQPAKLEDSAVYLCASSLTGDSGEAFFGQGTRLTVV.

V usage is TRBV28 and J usage is TRBJ2-1; D possibly corresponds to TRBD1 (5 bases). V was clipped by 6 bases and J by 2 bases, with 14 bases between them. This CDR3 region has 15 residues. Germline V gene lookup returns CDR1 MDHEN and CDR2 SYDVKM. CDR3 amino acids: CASRGRGRAYNEQFF. The CDR3 DNA is TGTGCCAGCAGGGGGCGCGGCAGGGCCTACAATGAGCAGTTCTTC.

This clone was counted a few times. This chain connects TRBV6-1 to TRBJ2-2; D might be TRBD2 (6 bases). Germline CDR1 is MNHNS and CDR2 is SASEGT. Trimming pared 2 bases from V and 6 bases from J, leaving 16 bases between. This CDR3 spans 16 amino acids. The CDR3 coding sequence is TGTGCCAGCAGTGAACTGGCGGGCCGGGGGTCCGGGGAGCTGTTTTTT. Protein sequence: CASSELAGRGSGELFF.

There are a few counts of this clone. CDR3 bases: TGTGCCAGCAGCTATAACAGGGGATGGGCTGAAGCTTTCTTT. This codes for CASSYNRGWAEAFF. The chain employs TRBV11-2 and TRBJ1-1; the match to TRBD1 covers 7 bases. V lost 4 bases, J lost 6 bases, and 8 bases stayed unmatched. The CDR3 contains 14 residues. Germline V gene data show CDR1 as SGHAT and CDR2 as FQNNGV.

This clone was seen a single time. The gene calls are TRBV4-1 and TRBJ2-1; 7 bases map to TRBD1. The J segment lost 1 base and the V segment lost 5 bases, leaving 8 bases of the junction unmatched. Germline V gene sequence: CDR1 MGHRA, CDR2 YSYEKL. The CDR3 is made up of 16 amino acids. The CDR3 sequence: CASSSRGRGSYNEQFF. CDR3 bases: TGCGCCAGCAGCTCAAGGGGGCGAGGATCCTACAATGAGCAGTTCTTC.

The CDR3 DNA reads as TGTGCCAGTAGCGCCCCCGGGACTAGCACGTACGAGCAGTACTTC. This encodes CASSAPGTSTYEQYF. The genes are TRBV19 and TRBJ2-7; 9 bases align to TRBD2. V shed 6 bases and J 4 bases; nucleotides not matched to a gene: 10. The CDR3 is 15 amino acids. The germline V gene has CDR1 LNHDA and CDR2 SQIVND (reference sequence).

The chain combines TRBV7-9 with TRBJ1-2, with 8 bases aligning to TRBD1. The CDR3 has 14 amino acids. The junction had 6 bases not matched to a gene; V was cut back by 5 bases and J by 4 bases. In germline, CDR1 is SEHNR, CDR2 FQNEAQ (reference sequence). The CDR3 sequence: CASSLGQDFYGYTF. CDR3 DNA: TGTGCCAGCAGCCTGGGACAGGACTTCTATGGCTACACCTTC. The complete variable domain, with remaining parts taken from reference TRBV7-9 and TRBJ1-2, reads DTGVSQNPRHKITKRGQNVTFRCDPISEHNRLYWYRQTLGQGPEFLTYFQNEAQLEKSRLLSDRFSAERPKGSFSTLEIQRTEQGDSAMYLCASSLGQDFYGYTFGSGTRLTVV.

This clone appeared a few times. The J gene is TRBJ2-3, the V gene TRBV11-3; perhaps TRBD1 as D (7 bases). This CDR3 region has 13 residues. CDR1 and CDR2 from the germline V gene are SGHNT and YENEEA. The V end was cut by 1 base, the J end by 13 bases, with 15 bases between. CDR3 nucleotides: TGTGCCAGCAGCTTAGGCCCGGGGGACAGAAAGTATTTT. This gives the protein CASSLGPGDRKYF.

The chain uses TRBV18 and TRBJ1-2, with TRBD1 matching over 7 bases. The CDR3 length is 13 residues. With V trimmed by 4 bases and J by 8 bases, 7 bases remained unmatched. In germline, CDR1 is KGHSH, CDR2 LQKENI. The CDR3 DNA reads as TGTGCCAGCTCACGAGGACAGGAGGGCGGCTACACCTTC. Protein product: CASSRGQEGGYTF.

This clone appeared a few times. CDR3 in amino acids: CASSWTGNQPQHF. DNA of the CDR3: TGTGCCAGCAGCTGGACAGGGAATCAGCCCCAGCATTTT. The chain joins TRBV7-2 to TRBJ1-5; 8 bases align to TRBD1. Looked up from germline, CDR1 is SGHTA and CDR2 is FQGNSA. Trimming cost V 4 bases and J 4 bases; bases outside gene matches: 0. The CDR3 spans 13 residues.

Points on this clone: The junction does not match germline at one end; this may be a read error. The chain has TRBV7-7 and TRBJ2-3; D possibly corresponds to TRBD2 (5 bases). This CDR3 comprises 16 residues. The germline V gene encodes CDR1 SSHAT and CDR2 FNYEAQ (reference sequence). CDR3 sequence: CANSPNGLSSTDTQYF. The CDR3 nucleotides are TGTGCCAACAGCCCCAATGGACTCTCAAGCACAGATACGCAGTATTTT.

A few counts support this clone. CDR3 nucleotides: TGTGCCAGTAGTGCGGGTCGGGAGCAGTATTTT. Amino acids: CASSAGREQYF. The rearrangement uses TRBV19 and TRBJ2-3; TRBD2 might be the D (5 bases). Germline V lookup: CDR1 LNHDA, CDR2 SQIVND (reference sequence). Trimming pared 5 bases from V and 11 bases from J, leaving 11 bases between. There are 11 residues in the CDR3.

The chain carries TRBV7-9 and TRBJ2-7; 8 nucleotides agree with TRBD2. The V segment lost 4 bases and the J segment 7 bases; nucleotides outside the gene matches: 6. The CDR3 extends over 13 amino acids. Germline V lookup: CDR1 SEHNR, CDR2 FQNEAQ (reference sequence). The CDR3 loop is CASSSGTSREQYF. As DNA, the CDR3 is TGTGCCAGCAGCTCTGGGACTAGTCGGGAGCAGTACTTC.

J is TRBJ1-6 and V is TRBV5-1; the D gene is possibly TRBD1 (6 bases). The CDR3 covers 15 residues. Deletions cut 0 bases from V and 8 bases from J, with 12 bases between. Per the germline V gene, CDR1 is SGHRS and CDR2 is YFSETQ. The CDR3 loop is CASSLGGGKDSPLHF. The CDR3 DNA is TGCGCCAGCAGCTTGGGTGGGGGCAAGGATTCACCCCTCCACTTT.

The chain couples TRBV7-2 to TRBJ2-7; D is perhaps TRBD2 (5 bases). Germline lookup yields CDR1 SGHTA and CDR2 FQGNSA. Trimming left V 6 bases short and J 6 bases short, with 18 bases between. This CDR3 contains 14 residues. The CDR3: CASRLGSRAGEQYF. The CDR3, as DNA: TGTGCCAGCAGGCTAGGGTCCCGGGCGGGCGAGCAGTACTTC.

This clone appeared a single time. The chain joins TRBV5-1 to TRBJ2-2; the D gene is possibly TRBD1 (6 bases). V was cut by 1 base and J by 3 bases, with 7 bases left in between. Germline lookup yields CDR1 SGHRS and CDR2 YFSETQ. The CDR3 is made up of 14 amino acids. DNA of the CDR3: TGCGCCAGCAGCTTGAAGGGGGACACCGGGGAGCTGTTTTTT. This sequence encodes CASSLKGDTGELFF.

V is TRBV7-2 and J is TRBJ2-1; the match to TRBD1 covers 7 bases. Germline V lookup: CDR1 SGHTA, CDR2 FQGNSA. V lost 4 bases and J lost 1; bases outside the gene matches: 7. The CDR3 is 16 residues long. CDR3 in amino acids: CASSSWTGLSYNEQFF. CDR3 nucleotides: TGTGCCAGCAGCTCGTGGACAGGTCTATCCTACAATGAGCAGTTCTTC.

V and J are TRBV5-6 and TRBJ1-2; D call uncertain. CDR3 length equals 14 residues. The germline CDR1 and CDR2 sequences are SGHDT and YYEEEE. Trimming took 4 bases from V and 0 from J, leaving 10 bases between them. The CDR3 DNA sequence: TGTGCCAGCAGCGCCGGGTCTTCTAACTATGGCTACACCTTC. Translation: CASSAGSSNYGYTF.

The chain uses TRBV28 and TRBJ2-7; 8 nucleotides line up with TRBD1. The germline CDR1 and CDR2 sequences are MDHEN and SYDVKM. The ends lost 5 bases at V and 0 bases at J; junction bases unmatched: 6. The CDR3 spans 15 residues. CDR3 residues: CASSTSGTGSYEQYF. For the CDR3, the DNA is TGTGCCAGCAGTACCTCCGGGACAGGCTCCTACGAGCAGTACTTC. The full variable domain, its missing parts supplied by reference TRBV28 and TRBJ2-7, is DVKVTQSSRYLVKRTGEKVFLECVQDMDHENMFWYRQDPGLGLRLIYFSYDVKMKEKGDIPEGYSVSREKKERFSLILESASTNQTSMYLCASSTSGTGSYEQYFGPGTRLTVT.